The next 11 T cell receptor beta chains were all read from a single sample in a study of identical twins. A single record per CDR3 protein comes from TCRdb applying MiXCR to the 5' RACE reads. The sample yields around 240,000 distinct CDR3 sequences, roughly 7% seen once. This same sample was also part of a study on yellow fever vaccine responses in identical twins.

The sequencing input was memory (CD45RO+) T cells sorted from blood. The receptors were gathered from a woman aged 18-29 years in good health.

This clonotype was seen at least ten times. The rearrangement joins TRBV15 to TRBJ2-5; 9 bases map to TRBD1. CDR3 size: 17 residues. Germline V gene lookup returns CDR1 LNHNV and CDR2 YYDKDF (reference sequence). After removal of 6 bases from V and 5 bases from J, the junction contained 16 bases not matched to a gene. CDR3 coding DNA: TGTGCCACCAGGCCGGGACAGGGCGAAGTAGAGGCGGAGACCCAGTACTTC. Its translation is CATRPGQGEVEAETQYF.

The V and J genes are TRBV12-3 or TRBV12-4 and TRBJ2-2; D gene unclear. The V and J ends lost 5 bases and 6 bases respectively, with 13 bases between them. The CDR3 has 14 amino acids. The DNA of the CDR3 is TGTGCCAGCAGTCAATTAGCTGGATCCGGGGAGCTGTTTTTT. Protein: CASSQLAGSGELFF.

The chain joins TRBV6-5 to TRBJ1-1, with no clear D. The V gene's germline CDR1 is MNHEY and CDR2 SVGAGI. This CDR3 is built from 15 residues. V was clipped by 3 bases and J by 0 bases, with 11 bases between them. In DNA, the CDR3 is TGTGCCAGCAGTTATAAGGCCCCCCTGAACACTGAAGCTTTCTTT. Its protein product is CASSYKAPLNTEAFF.

This clonotype was detected only a few times. The chain recombines TRBV20-1 with TRBJ2-5; 9 positions agree with TRBD1. Germline loops: CDR1 DFQATT, CDR2 SNEGSKA (reference sequence). This CDR3 has 14 residues. V shed 3 bases, J shed 6 bases, and the junction held 8 bases outside the gene matches. In DNA form, the CDR3 reads TGCAGTGCTAGCAGACAGGGGGTGCCAAAGACCCAGTACTTC. Translating it yields CSASRQGVPKTQYF.

This clonotype was picked up many times. J is TRBJ1-3 and V is TRBV3-1; no clear D gene. The V end lost 2 bases, the J end lost 1 base, and 9 bases lay between the germline ends. CDR3 length: 15 residues. Germline values: CDR1 LGHDT, CDR2 YNNKEL (reference sequence). The CDR3 DNA is TGTGCCAGCAGCCAAAAGGGCGGGTCTGGAAACACCATATATTTT. Amino acids: CASSQKGGSGNTIYF.

In its sample, this clonotype was seen many times. The V call is TRBV7-2, the J call TRBJ1-6; maybe TRBD1 (5 bases). Germline values: CDR1 SGHTA, CDR2 FQGNSA. Trimming removed 1 base at V and 12 bases at J, with 16 bases between. The CDR3 has 15 amino acids. CDR3 in amino acids: CASSLGGVNRRPLHF. CDR3 in DNA: TGTGCCAGCAGCTTAGGGGGGGTTAATAGAAGACCCCTCCACTTT.

The J gene is TRBJ2-2, the V gene TRBV5-5, with no clear D. The CDR3 is 16 amino acids. Germline values: CDR1 SGHKS, CDR2 YYEKEE (reference sequence). V lost 4 bases and J 0 bases, leaving 13 bases between the germline ends. The CDR3 bases are TGTGCCAGCAGCCCTGGTGGGCGCTCGAACACCGGGGAGCTGTTTTTT. This codes for CASSPGGRSNTGELFF. Drawing the rest from reference TRBV5-5 and TRBJ2-2, the complete variable domain is DAGVTQSPTHLIKTRGQQVTLRCSPISGHKSVSWYQQVLGQGPQFIFQYYEKEERGRGNFPDRFSARQFPNYSSELNVNALLLGDSALYLCASSPGGRSNTGELFFGEGSRLTVL.

The J gene is TRBJ2-1, the V gene TRBV3-1, with 9 bases identical to TRBD2. The length of the CDR3 is 18 residues. Germline lookup yields CDR1 LGHDT and CDR2 YNNKEL (reference sequence). V was pared by 4 bases and J by 1 base, with 11 bases of the junction left unmatched. The DNA for the CDR3 is TGTGCCAGCAGCCCCAAAAGTGGCCTAGCGGGGTCCTACAATGAGCAGTTCTTC. It codes for CASSPKSGLAGSYNEQFF.

This clonotype was seen a handful of times. J is TRBJ2-1 and V is TRBV20-1, with TRBD1 as a possible D gene (5 bases). The CDR3 contains 11 residues. CDR1 DFQATT and CDR2 SNEGSKA come from the germline V gene (reference sequence). The V and J ends lost 4 bases and 5 bases respectively, with 6 bases between them. In nucleotides, the CDR3 is TGCAGTGCTATCAGGGACAATGAGCAGTTCTTC. Translated: CSAIRDNEQFF.

J is TRBJ2-3 and V is TRBV19; tentatively, D is TRBD1 (6 bases). Trimming removed 3 bases from V and 3 bases from J, with 13 bases in between. There are 15 residues in the CDR3. Germline loops: CDR1 LNHDA, CDR2 SQIVND (reference sequence). CDR3 nucleotide sequence: TGTGCCAGTAGTATCCCGGGGACATCTACAGATACGCAGTATTTT. Translating gives CASSIPGTSTDTQYF.

Ten or more counts support this clonotype. V is TRBV18 and J is TRBJ1-1; D is ambiguous. The CDR3 length is 16 residues. The germline V gene encodes CDR1 KGHSH and CDR2 LQKENI. V was trimmed by 2 bases and J by 0 bases, leaving 13 bases between them. CDR3 DNA sequence: TGTGCCAGCTCACCATCCGAGCAACAAATGAACACTGAAGCTTTCTTT. Its protein is CASSPSEQQMNTEAFF.